The 27 T cell receptor beta chains below all came from one sample that was sequenced in a study of T cell changes during pregnancy in multiple sclerosis. The repertoire was sequenced with immunoSEQ multiplex PCR; TCRdb's copy has only in-frame clones and lacks some. The data contain approximately 88,000 clones, about 93% of them singletons. Sequenced material: peripheral blood, taken in the third trimester of pregnancy. These receptor sequences come from a female donor with multiple sclerosis, enrolled in a pregnancy study.

The chain is built from TRBV11-2 and TRBJ2-7; 11 bases agree with TRBD1. CDR3 size: 15 residues. The germline V gene has CDR1 SGHAT and CDR2 FQNNGV. The J segment lost 4 bases and the V segment lost 2 bases, leaving 4 bases of the junction unmatched. CDR3 sequence (DNA): TGTGCCAGCAGCTTATCGGGACAGGGGGTGTACGAGCAGTACTTC. It translates to CASSLSGQGVYEQYF.

The genes are TRBV27 and TRBJ2-1, with D maybe TRBD2 (7 bases). The germline V and J ends were trimmed by 2 bases and 10 bases, with 12 bases remaining between them. The CDR3 length is 13 residues. Germline CDR1 MNHEY, CDR2 SMNVEV (reference sequence). The DNA for the CDR3 is TGTGCCAGCAGTTTAGGGGGGGCGCGCGAGCAGTTCTTC. It yields the protein CASSLGGAREQFF.

The chain uses TRBV28 and TRBJ1-2, with TRBD1 as a possible D gene (6 bases). Trimming shortened V by 2 bases and J by 4 bases, and 8 bases separated the two germline ends. Germline V lookup: CDR1 MDHEN, CDR2 SYDVKM. This CDR3 has 13 amino acids. CDR3 nucleotide sequence: TGTGCCAGCAGTTTAGACAGGTCCTATGGCTACACCTTC. Its protein product is CASSLDRSYGYTF.

This clone occurred once. The J gene is TRBJ1-2, the V gene TRBV19, with TRBD1 identical over 9 bases. This CDR3 has 14 amino acids. Germline values: CDR1 LNHDA, CDR2 SQIVND (reference sequence). Trimming removed 7 bases from V and 1 base from J; junction bases left unmatched: 4. The chain's CDR3 is CASMGTGLNYGYTF. DNA of the CDR3: TGTGCCAGTATGGGGACAGGGCTTAACTATGGCTACACCTTC.

This clone was seen once. This chain links TRBV27 with TRBJ2-1, with a possible D match to TRBD2 (6 bases). The germline V gene encodes CDR1 MNHEY and CDR2 SMNVEV (reference sequence). The CDR3 loop spans 19 amino acids. V was shortened by 0 bases and J by 4 bases, with 22 bases between the two germline ends. The CDR3 DNA follows: TGTGCCAGCAGTTTATCGGGTCTCGTTAGCGGAGTCCCTTACAATGAGCAGTTCTTC. It translates to CASSLSGLVSGVPYNEQFF.

The rearrangement joins TRBV6-5 to TRBJ2-1; the D gene is possibly TRBD2 (5 bases). V was clipped by 2 bases and J by 5 bases, with 13 bases between them. The CDR3 has 15 amino acids. CDR1 and CDR2 (germline): MNHEY, SVGAGI. This CDR3 is CASSYPGGTNNEQFF. CDR3 nucleotide sequence: TGTGCCAGCAGTTACCCTGGAGGAACCAACAATGAGCAGTTCTTC.

The chain links TRBV6-4 to TRBJ1-1, with 7 nucleotides matching TRBD1. The CDR3 length is 15 residues. Trimming removed 4 bases from V and 4 bases from J; junction bases left unmatched: 9. Germline V CDR1 and CDR2: MRHNA, SNTAGT. In nucleotides, the CDR3 is TGTGCCAGCAGTGCCGGGACAGTACCACCCACTGAAGCTTTCTTT. Translating gives CASSAGTVPPTEAFF.

V gene TRBV9 combines with J gene TRBJ1-5; no reliable D call. The germline gives CDR1 SGDLS, CDR2 YYNGEE. V was shortened by 3 bases and J by 7 bases, with 11 bases between the two germline ends. The CDR3 is 13 residues long. As DNA, the CDR3 is TGTGCCAGCAGCGCCGACCCGGAGCAGCCCCAGCATTTT. It codes for CASSADPEQPQHF.

This chain joins TRBV11-3 and TRBJ2-4; 9 bases match TRBD1. Germline V CDR1 and CDR2: SGHNT, YENEEA. The J segment lost 5 bases and the V segment lost 5 bases, leaving 10 bases of the junction unmatched. The length of the CDR3 is 16 residues. The CDR3 DNA is TGTGCCAGCAGCCATCCCCGGGACAGGGAGGAAAACATTCAGTACTTC. The encoded protein is CASSHPRDREENIQYF.

The chain uses TRBV5-4 and TRBJ2-3; 14 nucleotides line up with TRBD2. Germline-derived CDR1 and CDR2 are SGHNT and YYREEE (reference sequence). CDR3 length: 16 amino acids. The trim removed 4 bases at V and 5 bases at J, leaving 6 bases unmatched. The DNA for the CDR3 is TGTGCCAGCAGCCCGACTAGCGGGAGGGCCGGAGATACGCAGTATTTT. It yields the protein CASSPTSGRAGDTQYF.

The CDR3: CASSPRLSSTDTQYF. The CDR3 bases are TGTGCCAGCAGTCCCAGACTCTCTAGCACAGATACGCAGTATTTT. This chain connects TRBV2 to TRBJ2-3; unclear D gene. CDR3 length: 15 amino acids. The V gene lost 5 bases and the J gene lost 0 bases, with 12 bases spanning the gap. Germline CDR1 SNHLY, CDR2 FYNNEI.

The V and J genes are TRBV10-3 and TRBJ2-7, with D possibly matching TRBD1 (6 bases). Trimming took off 11 bases at V and 3 bases at J, with 14 bases between the two ends. This CDR3 spans 12 amino acids. Germline loops: CDR1 ENHRY, CDR2 SYGVKD. The CDR3 loop is CASGTSHYEQYF. CDR3 bases: TGTGCCTCCGGGACAAGTCACTACGAGCAGTACTTC.

CDR3 protein: CASSENRRGTEAFF. CDR3 nucleotide sequence: TGCGCCAGCAGTGAAAACCGAAGGGGCACTGAAGCTTTCTTT. The V call is TRBV10-2, the J call TRBJ1-1; possible D gene TRBD1, 5 bases. The germline V and J ends were trimmed by 3 bases and 4 bases, with 12 bases remaining between them. The CDR3 covers 14 residues. The germline V gene encodes CDR1 WSHSY and CDR2 SAAADI.

In DNA, the CDR3 is TGTGCCAGCAGCCCCTCTAGGGGGTACACCGGGGAGCTGTTTTTT. This encodes CASSPSRGYTGELFF. The J gene is TRBJ2-2, the V gene TRBV11-3; possible D gene TRBD1, 6 bases. The V end lost 5 bases, the J end lost 3 bases, and 13 bases lay between the germline ends. The CDR3 sequence is 15 residues long. Per germline, CDR1 SGHNT and CDR2 YENEEA. Supplemented by reference TRBV11-3 and TRBJ2-2, the full variable domain reads EAGVVQSPRYKIIEKKQPVAFWCNPISGHNTLYWYLQNLGQGPELLIRYENEEAVDDSQLPKDRFSAERLKGVDSTLKIQPAELGDSAVYLCASSPSRGYTGELFFGEGSRLTVL.

CDR3 bases: TGTGCCAGCAGCTTTATACCTAGCTCCTCTGGAAACACCATATATTTT. Encoded protein: CASSFIPSSSGNTIYF. The chain couples TRBV7-8 to TRBJ1-3; D remains unclear. V was trimmed by 3 bases and J by 0 bases, leaving 12 bases between them. Germline CDR1 reads SGHVS; CDR2 reads FQNEAQ. CDR3 size: 16 residues.

The chain links TRBV4-1 to TRBJ2-1; D not resolved. The CDR3 runs 13 residues. Trimming cost V 0 bases and J 6 bases, with 6 bases left between them. Germline CDR1 is MGHRA and CDR2 is YSYEKL. DNA for the CDR3: TGCGCCAGCAGCCAAGAGCTAGTCAATGAGCAGTTCTTC. This translates into CASSQELVNEQFF.

The chain couples TRBV6-5 to TRBJ2-7; TRBD2 agrees at 7 bases. The V gene end was trimmed by 4 bases and the J gene end by 5 bases; junction bases not matched to a gene: 11. Germline V gene sequence: CDR1 MNHEY, CDR2 SVGAGI. CDR3 length: 15 amino acids. The CDR3 reads CASSLYPGGWDEQYF. CDR3 sequence (DNA): TGTGCCAGCAGTTTATACCCCGGGGGGTGGGACGAGCAGTACTTC.

This chain connects TRBV10-2 to TRBJ1-1; tentative D call: TRBD1 (6 bases). V was shortened by 10 bases and J by 7 bases, with 16 bases between the two germline ends. The CDR3 spans 12 residues. Germline lookup yields CDR1 WSHSY and CDR2 SAAADI. The CDR3, as DNA: TGCGCCACCGCAGGGGAAACGGATGAAGCTTTCTTT. Its protein is CATAGETDEAFF.

The J gene is TRBJ2-2, the V gene TRBV27, with 8 bases lining up with TRBD2. Unmatched junction bases numbered 6, after V lost 10 bases and J lost 2 bases. Germline values: CDR1 MNHEY, CDR2 SMNVEV (reference sequence). The CDR3 sequence is 14 residues long. DNA for the CDR3: TGTGCCACCGGGACTAGAATTAACACCGGGGAGCTGTTTTTT. This encodes CATGTRINTGELFF.

This chain joins TRBV6-6 and TRBJ2-7, with 8 bases identical to TRBD2. J gave up 3 bases and V 0 bases, and 7 bases lay outside the gene matches. The length of the CDR3 is 16 residues. Germline-derived CDR1 and CDR2 are MNHNY and SVGAGI (reference sequence). CDR3 coding DNA: TGTGCCAGCAGTTACTCGACGCCGCGGGAGGACTACGAGCAGTACTTC. Translation gives CASSYSTPREDYEQYF.

The gene calls are TRBV30 and TRBJ1-1; 7 nucleotides agree with TRBD1. CDR1 and CDR2 from the germline V gene are GTSNPN and SVGIG (reference sequence). The CDR3 length is 15 residues. The junction had 7 bases not matched to a gene; V was cut back by 1 base and J by 2 bases. The CDR3: CAWSGGWDSNTEAFF. In nucleotides, the CDR3 is TGTGCCTGGAGTGGAGGATGGGACAGTAACACTGAAGCTTTCTTT. Using reference TRBV30 and TRBJ1-1 for the parts outside the CDR3, the full variable domain is SQTIHQWPATLVQPVGSPLSLECTVEGTSNPNLYWYRQAAGRGLQLLFYSVGIGQISSEVPQNLSASRPQDRQFILSSKKLLLSDSGFYLCAWSGGWDSNTEAFFGQGTRLTVV.

The CDR3 sequence: CASSVNRVGELFF. CDR3 nucleotides: TGTGCCAGCAGTGTTAACAGGGTGGGGGAGCTGTTTTTT. The gene calls are TRBV2 and TRBJ2-2, with D possibly being TRBD1 (6 bases). The CDR3 sequence is 13 residues long. The V end lost 4 bases, the J end lost 8 bases, and 11 bases lay between the germline ends. Per the germline V gene, CDR1 is SNHLY and CDR2 is FYNNEI. The variable domain in full, with the rest retrieved from reference TRBV2 and TRBJ2-2, is EPEVTQTPSHQVTQMGQEVILRCVPISNHLYFYWYRQILGQKVEFLVSFYNNEISEKSEIFDDQFSVERPDGSNFTLKIRSTKLEDSAMYFCASSVNRVGELFFGEGSRLTVL.

The chain combines TRBV5-1 with TRBJ2-7, with D possibly TRBD1 on 6 matching bases. The CDR3 contains 16 residues. CDR1 and CDR2 from the germline V gene are SGHRS and YFSETQ. V lost 4 bases and J 1 base, leaving 18 bases between the germline ends. The DNA of the CDR3 is TGCGCCAGCAGCCCGGACAGCGGTTCAAATTCCTACGAGCAGTACTTC. The encoded protein is CASSPDSGSNSYEQYF.

J is TRBJ2-3 and V is TRBV7-9; D is possibly TRBD2 (5 bases). Trimming cost V 4 bases and J 1 base, with 9 bases left between them. CDR1 SEHNR and CDR2 FQNEAQ come from the germline V gene (reference sequence). The CDR3 spans 14 residues. CDR3 region: CASSWTFGTDTQYF. The CDR3 coding sequence is TGTGCCAGCAGCTGGACTTTCGGCACAGATACGCAGTATTTT.

V is TRBV9 and J is TRBJ2-3; perhaps TRBD2 as D (6 bases). CDR3 size: 15 residues. The V and J ends lost 0 bases and 0 bases respectively, with 8 bases between them. CDR1 and CDR2 from the germline V gene are SGDLS and YYNGEE. The CDR3 spells CASSVAGTSTDTQYF. The CDR3 DNA reads as TGTGCCAGCAGCGTAGCTGGGACTAGCACAGATACGCAGTATTTT.

This chain links TRBV6-6 with TRBJ1-2; 8 bases are shared with TRBD1. Germline trimming cut 8 bases from V and 1 base from J; bases unmatched to any gene: 0. CDR1 is MNHNY and CDR2 is SVGAGI in the germline V gene (reference sequence). This CDR3 region has 12 residues. CDR3 sequence: CASGQGNYGYTF. The DNA of the CDR3 is TGTGCCAGCGGACAGGGTAACTATGGCTACACCTTC.

The V gene is TRBV6-1, the J gene TRBJ1-5; perhaps TRBD1 as D (6 bases). Germline assignment: CDR1 MNHNS and CDR2 SASEGT. Trimming removed 6 bases from V and 0 bases from J, with 12 bases in between. The CDR3 has 15 residues. The CDR3 reads CASSRRTDSNQPQHF. CDR3 nucleotides: TGTGCCAGCAGCCGAAGGACAGATAGCAATCAGCCCCAGCATTTT.